This T cell receptor beta chain originates from a study of blood T cell repertoires in COVID-19. Study at large: Sources were T cells, B-cell-depleted T cells, or PBMCs; the material itself was cDNA or gDNA.

Some clones are missing from TCRdb's copy, which holds only in-frame ones; the method was immunoSEQ multiplex PCR. The sample lists more than 250,000 clones, about nine tenths occurring once. This receptor was taken from a woman aged 45-65 years with COVID-19, enrolled during active disease. The specimen sequenced was peripheral blood.

The CDR3 bases are TGCGCCAGCAGCTTGGCCAGGACCCATAGCGCCGGGGAGCTGTTTTTT. Translated: CASSLARTHSAGELFF. J is TRBJ2-2 and V is TRBV5-1; the D gene is possibly TRBD2 (5 bases). Germline CDR1 and CDR2: SGHRS and YFSETQ. The CDR3 sequence is 16 residues long. V lost 0 bases, J lost 6 bases, and 15 bases lay in between. Using reference TRBV5-1 and TRBJ2-2 for the parts outside the CDR3, the full variable domain is KAGVTQTPRYLIKTRGQQVTLSCSPISGHRSVSWYQQTPGQGLQFLFEYFSETQRNKGNFPGRFSGRQFSNSRSEMNVSTLELGDSALYLCASSLARTHSAGELFFGEGSRLTVL.